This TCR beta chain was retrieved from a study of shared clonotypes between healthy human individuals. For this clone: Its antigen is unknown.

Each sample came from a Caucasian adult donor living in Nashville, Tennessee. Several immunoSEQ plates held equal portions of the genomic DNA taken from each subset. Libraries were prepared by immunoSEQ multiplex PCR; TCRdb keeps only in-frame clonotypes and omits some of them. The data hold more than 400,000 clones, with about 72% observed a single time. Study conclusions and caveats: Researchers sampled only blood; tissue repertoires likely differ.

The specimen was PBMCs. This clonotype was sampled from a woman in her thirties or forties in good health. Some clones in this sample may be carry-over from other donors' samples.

This chain's CDR3 is CASSWTGGIYEQYF. CDR3 DNA sequence: TGTGCCAGCAGCTGGACAGGGGGTATCTACGAGCAGTACTTC. V gene TRBV27 combines with J gene TRBJ2-7; 10 bases map to TRBD1. V was pared by 6 bases and J by 3 bases, with 5 bases of the junction left unmatched. The germline V gene encodes CDR1 MNHEY and CDR2 SMNVEV (reference sequence). CDR3 length equals 14 residues.